What follows describes a single T cell receptor (beta chain). Its target antigen remains unknown. Per-base qualities were not stored, and no clone one base away is much larger. The immunoSEQ Assay, a bias-controlled multiplex PCR, was used to amplify TCRbeta CDR3 regions from genomic DNA. Per the source publication's procedure: The number of nucleated cells in each sample was estimated from the amplification of reference gene primers within the assay. Sequence reads were collapsed and filtered to measure the absolute abundance of every unique TCRbeta CDR3 rearrangement. For each sample, productive Simpson clonality was calculated by taking the square root of Simpson's diversity index across productive rearrangements. TCRdb's version of the immuneACCESS table is confined to in-frame rearrangements and falls short of the full clone set. An unresolved V gene accounts for under half of the shortfall where checked; the remainder is of unknown origin. V and J calls and clone size follow that table, whereas D and trimming were derived from the DNA. The sample profile shows about 240,000 clones; about 87% of them were found once. The ten largest clones add up to about 7.1% of the sample.

Each collaborating institution followed its own protocols to collect whole blood in K2EDTA tubes. Collaborator samples were shipped for TCRbeta analysis as frozen whole blood, isolated PBMCs, or DNA extracted from either sample type. This sample was included in a study of blood T cell repertoires in COVID-19 (TCRdb year 2020). As for the study more broadly: Collaborator samples came from the United States, Italy and Spain and covered acute and convalescent phases of COVID-19. The prospective study material was composed of cDNA or gDNA derived from T cells, B-cell-depleted T cells, or PBMCs. The dataset comprised deeply sampled blood TCRbeta repertoires from subjects exposed to, actively infected with, or recovered from COVID-19. The repertoires were made available in a free public database intended to serve as a resource for research on the immune response to SARS-CoV-2. Samples were obtained from the ongoing ImmuneRACE study (first 160 participants) and from approximately 1,200 subjects provided by 6 global collaborators. The sample metadata nearly always contained a de-identified subject ID, COVID-19 status, age in years and sex. Where HLA class I and class II types were available, the types were taken from metadata supplied by the sample provider, not from assay-based typing. Findings and caveats that apply to the study as a whole: How much clinical and demographic metadata was included differed by source and by participant, and the metadata was provided uncurated.

The TCR comes from a woman in her seventies with active or convalescent COVID-19. Specimen: peripheral blood.

The DNA sequence reads TGTGCCAGCAGGGAGACAGTGAATCAGCCCCAGCATTTT. Translated, it gives CASRETVNQPQHF. This chain is built from TRBV12-3 or TRBV12-4 and TRBJ1-5; possibly the D gene is TRBD1, per 5 matching bases. The CDR3 covers 13 residues, taking in both the cysteine and the phenylalanine. Only CDR3 DNA remains: 39 bases, in frame from the first base. Trimming at the junction amounts to 6 bases on V and 4 bases on J, and the germline ends lie 10 bases apart.